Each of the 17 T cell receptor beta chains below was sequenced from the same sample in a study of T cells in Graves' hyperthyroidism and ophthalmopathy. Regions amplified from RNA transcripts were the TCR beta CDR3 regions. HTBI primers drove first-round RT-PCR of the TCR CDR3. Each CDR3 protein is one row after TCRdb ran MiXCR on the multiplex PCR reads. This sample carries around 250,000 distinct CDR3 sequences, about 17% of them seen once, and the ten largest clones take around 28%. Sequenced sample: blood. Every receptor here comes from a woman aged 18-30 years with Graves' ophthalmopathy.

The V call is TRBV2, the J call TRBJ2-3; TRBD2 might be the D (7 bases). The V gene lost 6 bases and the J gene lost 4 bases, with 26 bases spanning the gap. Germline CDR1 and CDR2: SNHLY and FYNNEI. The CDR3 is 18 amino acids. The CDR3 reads CASRKNTSAIGGSDTQYF. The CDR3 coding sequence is TGTGCCAGCAGGAAAAATACTAGCGCAATAGGGGGTTCAGATACGCAGTATTTT.

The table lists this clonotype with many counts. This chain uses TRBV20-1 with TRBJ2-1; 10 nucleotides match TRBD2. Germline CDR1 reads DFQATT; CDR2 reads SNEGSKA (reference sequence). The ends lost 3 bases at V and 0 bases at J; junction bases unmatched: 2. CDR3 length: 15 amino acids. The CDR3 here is CSASGTSDSYNEQFF. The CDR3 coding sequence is TGCAGTGCTAGCGGGACTAGCGACTCCTACAATGAGCAGTTCTTC.

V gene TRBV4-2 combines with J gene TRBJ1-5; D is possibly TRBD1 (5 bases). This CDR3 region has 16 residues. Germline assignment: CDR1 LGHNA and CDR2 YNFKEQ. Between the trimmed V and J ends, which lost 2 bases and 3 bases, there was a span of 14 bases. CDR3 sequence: CASSQRAGTTNQPQHF. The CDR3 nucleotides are TGTGCCAGCAGCCAACGGGCCGGGACTACCAATCAGCCCCAGCATTTT.

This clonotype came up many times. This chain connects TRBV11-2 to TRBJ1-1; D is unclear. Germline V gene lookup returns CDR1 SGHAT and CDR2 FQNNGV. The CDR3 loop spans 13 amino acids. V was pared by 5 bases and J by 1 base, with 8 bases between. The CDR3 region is CASSPRTNTEAFF. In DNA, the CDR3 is TGTGCCAGCAGCCCACGAACGAACACTGAAGCTTTCTTT. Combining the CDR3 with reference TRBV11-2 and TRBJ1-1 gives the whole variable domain EAGVAQSPRYKIIEKRQSVAFWCNPISGHATLYWYQQILGQGPKLLIQFQNNGVVDDSQLPKDRFSAERLKGVDSTLKIQPAKLEDSAVYLCASSPRTNTEAFFGQGTRLTVV.

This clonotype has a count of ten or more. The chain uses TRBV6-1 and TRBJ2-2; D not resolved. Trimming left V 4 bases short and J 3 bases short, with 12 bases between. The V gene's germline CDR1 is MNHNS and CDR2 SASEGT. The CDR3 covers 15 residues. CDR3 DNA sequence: TGTGCCAGCAGTGTTGGGGTATGGGACACCGGGGAGCTGTTTTTT. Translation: CASSVGVWDTGELFF.

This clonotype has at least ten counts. CDR3 nucleotide sequence: TGCGCCAGCAGCTTGGAAGTACGGGGGGCTGCAGATACGCAGTATTTT. Translation gives CASSLEVRGAADTQYF. The V and J genes are TRBV5-1 and TRBJ2-3; D may be TRBD2 (7 bases). The ends were cut back, 0 bases at V and 4 bases at J, with 15 bases in the middle. CDR1 SGHRS and CDR2 YFSETQ come from the germline V gene. The CDR3 spans 16 residues.

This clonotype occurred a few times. The CDR3 here is CASSHLGGSTDTQYF. The CDR3, as DNA: TGTGCCAGCAGCCACCTGGGGGGTAGCACAGATACGCAGTATTTT. The chain couples TRBV7-3 to TRBJ2-3, with a tentative D call TRBD2 (6 bases). V lost 5 bases and J lost 0, with 12 bases in between. Germline-derived CDR1 and CDR2 are SGHTA and FQGTGA. This CDR3 region has 15 residues.

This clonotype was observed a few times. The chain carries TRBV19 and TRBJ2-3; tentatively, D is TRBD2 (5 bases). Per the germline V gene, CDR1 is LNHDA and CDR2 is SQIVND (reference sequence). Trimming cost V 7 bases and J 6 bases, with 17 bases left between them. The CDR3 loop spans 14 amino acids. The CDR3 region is CASNADSGRDTQYF. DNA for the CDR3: TGTGCCAGTAACGCGGACTCCGGTAGGGATACGCAGTATTTT.

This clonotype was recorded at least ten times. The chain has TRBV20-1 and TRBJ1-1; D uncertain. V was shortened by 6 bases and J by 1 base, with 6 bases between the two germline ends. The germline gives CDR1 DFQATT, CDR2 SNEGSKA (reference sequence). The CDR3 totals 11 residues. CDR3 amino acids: CSAGSNTEAFF. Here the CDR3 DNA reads TGCAGTGCGGGGTCGAACACTGAAGCTTTCTTT.

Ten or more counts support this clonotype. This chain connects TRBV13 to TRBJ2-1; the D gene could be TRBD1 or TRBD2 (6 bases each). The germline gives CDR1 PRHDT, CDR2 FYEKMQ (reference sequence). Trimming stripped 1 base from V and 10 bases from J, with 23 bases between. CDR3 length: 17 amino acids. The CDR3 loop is CASSLVTAGHRPDEQFF. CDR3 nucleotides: TGTGCCAGCAGCTTAGTTACGGCGGGACACCGGCCCGACGAGCAGTTCTTC. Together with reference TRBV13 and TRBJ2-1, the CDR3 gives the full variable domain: AAGVIQSPRHLIKEKRETATLKCYPIPRHDTVYWYQQGPGQDPQFLISFYEKMQSDKGSIPDRFSAQQFSDYHSELNMSSLELGDSALYFCASSLVTAGHRPDEQFFGPGTRLTVL.

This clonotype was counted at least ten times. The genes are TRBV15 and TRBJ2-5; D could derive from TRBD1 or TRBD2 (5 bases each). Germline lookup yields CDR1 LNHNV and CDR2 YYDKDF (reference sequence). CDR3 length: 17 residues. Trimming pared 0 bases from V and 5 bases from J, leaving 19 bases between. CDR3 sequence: CATSRDRGPGQGETQYF. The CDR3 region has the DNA TGTGCCACCAGCAGAGATCGTGGGCCGGGGCAAGGGGAGACCCAGTACTTC.

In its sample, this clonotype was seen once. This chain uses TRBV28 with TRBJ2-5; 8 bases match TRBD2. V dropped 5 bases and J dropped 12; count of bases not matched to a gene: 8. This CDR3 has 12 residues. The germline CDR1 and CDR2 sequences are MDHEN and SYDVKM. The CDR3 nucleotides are TGTGCCAGCAGTCCCCTCGGGGGGGGGGAGTACTTC. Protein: CASSPLGGGEYF.

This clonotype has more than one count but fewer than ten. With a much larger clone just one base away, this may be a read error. The CDR3 here is CASSLVLAGVQDEQFF. CDR3 sequence (DNA): TGTGCCAGCAGCTTAGTACTAGCGGGAGTTCAGGATGAGCAGTTCTTC. The gene calls are TRBV11-2 and TRBJ2-1; 11 positions match TRBD2. CDR1 SGHAT and CDR2 FQNNGV come from the germline V gene. V dropped 1 base and J dropped 8; count of bases not matched to a gene: 7. The CDR3 extends over 16 amino acids.

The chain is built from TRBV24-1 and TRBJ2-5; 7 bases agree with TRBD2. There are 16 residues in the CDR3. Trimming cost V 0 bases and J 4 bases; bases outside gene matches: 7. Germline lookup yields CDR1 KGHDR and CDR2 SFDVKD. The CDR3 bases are TGTGCCACCAGTGATTTGTTCGCGGGAGTGGGAGAGACCCAGTACTTC. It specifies CATSDLFAGVGETQYF.

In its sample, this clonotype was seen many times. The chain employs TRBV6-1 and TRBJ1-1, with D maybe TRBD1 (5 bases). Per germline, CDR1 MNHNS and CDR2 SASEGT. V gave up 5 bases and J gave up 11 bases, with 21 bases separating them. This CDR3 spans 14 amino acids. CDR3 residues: CASSPPGAGGEAFF. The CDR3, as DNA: TGTGCCAGCAGTCCTCCTGGGGCCGGGGGGGAGGCTTTCTTT.

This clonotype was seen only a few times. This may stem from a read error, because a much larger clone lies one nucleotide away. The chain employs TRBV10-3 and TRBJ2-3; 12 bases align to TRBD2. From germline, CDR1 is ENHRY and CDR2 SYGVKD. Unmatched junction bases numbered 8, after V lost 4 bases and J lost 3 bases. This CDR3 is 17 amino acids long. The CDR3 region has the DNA TGTGCCATCAGTGGACGGCTAGCGGGAGGGAAGACAGATACGCAGTATTTT. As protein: CAISGRLAGGKTDTQYF.

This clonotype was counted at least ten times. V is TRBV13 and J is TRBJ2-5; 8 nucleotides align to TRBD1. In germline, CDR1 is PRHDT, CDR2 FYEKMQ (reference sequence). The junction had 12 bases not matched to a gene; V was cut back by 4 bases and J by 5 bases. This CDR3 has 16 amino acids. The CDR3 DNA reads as TGTGCCAGCAGCTCGACAGGGGATCCTGGTCGGGAGACCCAGTACTTC. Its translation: CASSSTGDPGRETQYF.